Listed here is a single T cell receptor (beta chain). This clonotype was counted only a few times. Its antigen target is currently unknown. No per-base quality is available; no much larger clone lies one base away. The sample's treatment or condition label is to be understood as: live attenuated yellow fever vaccine strain. A standard Ficoll-Paque protocol was used to isolate PBMCs from peripheral blood. Dynabeads CD4 and CD8 positive selection kits were used to isolate CD4 and CD8 T-cell fractions. TriZol was used to extract RNA from bulk PBMCs, from CD4 and CD8 fractions, and from dextramer-positive and dextramer-negative fractions. Via the germline V gene, CDR1 is SGHDN and CDR2 FVKESK. V and J lose 5 bases and 2 bases, and a span of 12 bases separates them. The CDR3, cysteine through phenylalanine, is 14 amino acids long. Just the 42-base CDR3 DNA is kept, in frame starting at base 1. The data belong to a study of T cells after yellow fever vaccination (dated 2019 in TCRdb). Background for the entire study: The SMART-Seq v4 Ultra Low Input RNA kit was used to prepare libraries from fractions with low cell numbers. Blood was drawn at multiple timepoints before and after primary and secondary immunization, with bulk PBMC replicates and cell subsets isolated. Two healthy male donors, one aged 18 to 30 and one aged 30 to 40 years, made up the cohort. To follow T-cell clones before and after primary and booster YFV17D yellow fever vaccination, bulk TCR alpha and beta repertoires were sequenced over time.

Sequencing instrument: Illumina NovaSeq 6000. Synthesis of TCR cDNA relied on 5'RACE template switching, a step that introduced a universal primer site along with unique molecular identifiers. cDNA synthesis was primed from both the TCR alpha and TCR beta constant segments. Library amplification used two PCR steps, and the second PCR step added sample barcodes and sequencing adapters. Sequencing of libraries was done on Illumina HiSeq 2500 (2x100 bp) or NovaSeq (2x150 bp). Concerning the study's data processing: MIGEC handled demultiplexing of reads and collapsing into UMI consensus sequences, while MiXCR performed V(D)J alignment. Vaccine-responding clonotypes were defined with edgeR using replicate PBMC samples, requiring FDR below 0.01 and a log2 fold change above 5 up to day 15. Each bulk clonotype was labeled CD4 or CD8 based on which sequenced repertoire, CD4 or CD8, contained the clonotype at higher abundance. In-frame beta chains were kept once TCRdb had trimmed the public reads at Q25 with fastp and called clones with MiXCR. Each entry merges the rows of one CDR3 protein and shows their most common DNA and genes. TCRdb's processing, not the authors' own work, is the source of the V and J calls. Counted in this sample were 150,000 to 200,000 distinct CDR3 sequences; 11% of them appeared once. The top ten constitute 30% to 45% of the sample.

Overall study outcomes, separate from this receptor: Compared with the primary T-cell response, the secondary T-cell response was weaker but faster, peaking on day 5 rather than day 15. Because abundant contaminating clonotypes from the bulk population could be contained in FACS-sorted repertoires, computational filtering was required. Because the study included only a couple of donors, the extent to which the findings can be generalized is limited. After the booster, most of the clones that had expanded following primary vaccination were detected again (96% of CD4 and around 90% of CD8), which suggests that memory was broadly maintained. A small fraction of clonotypes appeared in both the CD4 and CD8 compartments, likely as a result of convergent recombination.

Source: CD8+ T cells sorted from PBMCs, taken 15 days after the yellow fever booster vaccination. The chain links TRBV14 with TRBJ1-2; the D segment could be TRBD1, given 5 matching bases. This clonotype was obtained from a man aged 18 to 30 who received the YFV17D yellow fever vaccine. This receptor has the CDR3 CASSEDISNYGYTF. Read as DNA, the sequence is TGTGCCAGCAGCGAGGACATCAGCAACTATGGCTACACCTTC. The entire variable domain, with the stretches around the CDR3 drawn from the reference TRBV14 and TRBJ1-2 proteins, is EAGVTQFPSHSVIEKGQTVTLRCDPISGHDNLYWYRRVMGKEIKFLLHFVKESKQDESGMPNNRFLAERTGGTYSTLKVQPAELEDSGVYFCASSEDISNYGYTFGSGTRLTVV.